These T cell receptor beta chains were read from a single sample in a study of blood T cells in healthy people across ages. In TCRdb, the 5' RACE reads were re-called with MiXCR into one record per CDR3 protein. The sample has more than 1.4 million distinct CDR3 sequences, roughly 40% seen once. The sequencing input was blood. These receptor sequences come from a woman between 18 and 29 years old in good health. Both conserved end residues are part of each CDR3. The D gene is left open where the match is weak. The listing skips clone size in some rows; elsewhere it reads once, few, many or a size class.

d_call	v_call	j_call	clone_size	cdr3_nt	cdr3_aa
TRBD2	TRBV6-2/TRBV6-3	TRBJ2-1	NA	TGTGCCAGCAGTTACCCGCCGGGACTAGCGGAGCGGGACTACAATGAGCAGTTCTTC	CASSYPPGLAERDYNEQFF
NA	TRBV6-1	TRBJ1-2	NA	TGTGCCAGCAGACAGAGCTATGGCTACACCTTC	CASRQSYGYTF
TRBD1	TRBV5-1	TRBJ2-7	few	TGCGCCAGCAGCACCCAGGGGGTAGCGTCCTACGAGCAGTACTTC	CASSTQGVASYEQYF
TRBD1	TRBV27	TRBJ2-5	NA	TGTGCCAGCAGCCCCCCGGGGCAGGGGGTTAATGAGCAGTACTTC	CASSPPGQGVNEQYF
NA	TRBV6-1	TRBJ2-4	NA	TGTGCCACAGTGAGCATCATTCAGTACTTC	CATVSIIQYF
TRBD2	TRBV7-2	TRBJ2-7	few	TGTGCCAGCAGACCCGGCGGTAGCGGGAGTTACGAGCAGTACTTC	CASRPGGSGSYEQYF
TRBD2	TRBV7-2	TRBJ2-3	NA	TGTGCCAGCAGCTCCCGTCTAGCGGACACAGATACGCAGTATTTT	CASSSRLADTDTQYF
NA	TRBV4-1	TRBJ2-4	NA	TGCGCCAGCAGCCAATTTTTGGGAGGTAGCGAAAACATTCAGTACTTC	CASSQFLGGSENIQYF
NA	TRBV2	TRBJ2-5	NA	TGTGCCAGCAGTGAATCGGCGTACCAAGAGACCCAGTACTTC	CASSESAYQETQYF
TRBD2	TRBV5-1	TRBJ2-3	NA	TGCGCCAGCAGCTGGGGGTCGCGGGGGGGCGAGGATACGCAGTATTTT	CASSWGSRGGEDTQYF
NA	TRBV20-1	TRBJ2-4	few	TGCAGTGCTAGAGTTACGGGGTTGGCCAAAAACATTCAGTACTTC	CSARVTGLAKNIQYF
TRBD1	TRBV6-5	TRBJ2-1	few	TGTGCCAGCAGCCTTATCGGAACAGGGGTATTCAATGAGCAGTTCTTC	CASSLIGTGVFNEQFF
TRBD1	TRBV6-4	TRBJ2-3	NA	TGTGCCAGCAGCCGAGGACAGGGGATCCAGGGCACAGATACGCAGTATTTT	CASSRGQGIQGTDTQYF
TRBD2	TRBV6-2/TRBV6-3	TRBJ2-7	NA	TGTGCCGCAAGGACTAGCGGGACCTACGAGCAGTACTTC	CAARTSGTYEQYF
NA	TRBV20-1	TRBJ2-3	few	TGCAGTGCTCAGAGGGGGGCTAGCACAGATACGCAGTATTTT	CSAQRGASTDTQYF
TRBD2	TRBV20-1	TRBJ2-1	NA	TGCAGTGCTAGAGATCGGGCTAGCGGTGGAAATGAGCAGTTCTTC	CSARDRASGGNEQFF